This TCR beta chain was captured by sequencing in a study of OX40 agonist ivuxolimab in advanced cancers. Study-level background: Ivuxolimab was an agonistic, fully human IgG2 monoclonal antibody directed against OX40 (CD134), a costimulatory receptor. The paper reports the monotherapy dose-escalation portion (N ≈ 52 patients) of the phase I ivuxolimab trial. The point of sequencing TCRbeta in the periphery was to test whether ivuxolimab changed TCR sequence diversity and drove clonal T-cell expansion. Patients were allowed to have had prior anti-PD-1, anti-PD-L1 or anti-CTLA-4 therapy, and 40% of the dose-escalation patients had been treated with checkpoint inhibitors. In the dose-escalation cohort, roughly 80% of patients were male, and the mean age was roughly 60 years, with a range of roughly 23 to 85. Of the 50 to 55 dose-escalation patients, hepatocellular carcinoma was present in about 20, melanoma in roughly 15, renal cell carcinoma in 9 and head and neck cancer in 9. Intravenous ivuxolimab was administered to patients every 2 weeks at six dose levels: 0.01, 0.1, 0.3, 1.5, 3 and 10 mg/kg. Partial responses occurred in three dose-escalation patients: two with cutaneous melanoma and one with hepatocellular carcinoma.

CDR1 and CDR2, looked up from the germline V gene, are ENHRY and SYGVKD. V and J are truncated by 6 bases and 1 base respectively, leaving an intervening sequence of 9 bases. Inclusive of the bounding cysteine and phenylalanine, the CDR3 is 13 residues long. Kept here is only the CDR3 DNA, which spans 39 bases and is read in frame from base 1. Patients with a history of autoimmune disease or receiving systemic immunosuppression were excluded from the trial. In every dose cohort, peripheral blood was drawn for TCR sequencing at baseline, cycle 4 day 1, and cycle 7 day 1. Samples came from an open-label, multicenter, first-in-human phase I dose-escalation trial of ivuxolimab. Adults with locally advanced or metastatic melanoma, renal cell carcinoma, hepatocellular carcinoma or head and neck squamous cell carcinoma were enrolled in the trial. CD4+ and CD8+ T cells were sorted separately from peripheral blood before TCR sequencing.

For sequencing of the TCRbeta CDR3 region, genomic DNA was extracted from the sorted cells. TCRbeta CDR3 regions were sequenced using the immunoSEQ Assay. In TCRdb, the immuneACCESS table is reduced to in-frame sequences with V and J assigned. These tables do not hold every clone; where another copy was compared, an unresolved V gene accounts for under half, and the others remain unexplained. A total of about 98,000 clones appear in this sample, around nine tenths of them only once. The ten largest clones take up 0.45% to 0.55% of the sample. A remark on this clone: The antigen it recognizes is unknown. Base qualities are not recorded, but no much larger clone differs from it by a single base.

Study-wide conclusions, independent of this receptor: After ivuxolimab, CD8+ T cells had more expanded clones than CD4+ T cells on average. In the 0.1-3.0 mg/kg groups, partial responders were among the patients with the lowest normalized peripheral clonal expansion, particularly in CD8+ T cells. Low levels of normalized T-cell clonal expansion were also seen in some patients who did not respond. At doses of 0.1 to 3.0 mg/kg, clonal expansion of both CD4+ and CD8+ T cells in blood was seen between baseline and week 6. The antigen specificity of the clonally expanded peripheral T cells was not determined.

The chain joins TRBV10-3 to TRBJ1-1, with no confident D gene call. This clonotype was obtained from an adult with an advanced solid tumor such as melanoma, head and neck, liver or kidney cancer. The starting material was CD4+ or CD8+ T cells sorted from blood, obtained in a trial of the OX40 agonist ivuxolimab. The bases read TGTGCCATCAGACCAGATGCGAACACTGAAGCTTTCTTT. Translated, it reads CAIRPDANTEAFF.